This T cell receptor beta chain emerged from a study of T cell responses to AZD1222 COVID-19 vaccine. Germline CDR1 reads ENHRY; CDR2 reads SYGVKD. CDR3 length equals 16 residues. J was trimmed by 6 bases and V by 3 bases; bases with no gene match: 9. The sample holds one count of this clone. Assay used: immunoSEQ multiplex PCR; TCRdb lists only in-frame clones, some missing. This sample has 150,000 to 250,000 clones; 93% occur once, and the top ten carry roughly 1%. The specimen was peripheral blood, collected 28 days after the second AZD1222 dose. The clonotype originates from an adult who received the AZD1222 COVID-19 vaccine. The chain couples TRBV10-3 to TRBJ2-1; 9 bases align to TRBD2. CDR3 loop: CAISEGGGAPRNEQFF. The DNA of the CDR3 is TGTGCCATCAGTGAAGGCGGGGGGGCCCCTCGCAATGAGCAGTTCTTC.